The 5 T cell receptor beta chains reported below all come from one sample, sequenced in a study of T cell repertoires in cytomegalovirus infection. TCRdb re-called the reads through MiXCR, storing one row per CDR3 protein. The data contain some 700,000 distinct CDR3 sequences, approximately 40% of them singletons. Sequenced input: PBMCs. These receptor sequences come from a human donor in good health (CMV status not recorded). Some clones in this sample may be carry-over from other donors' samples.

The CDR3 spells CASRGLRGRGRPDTQYF. Here the CDR3 DNA reads TGTGCCAGCAGGGGGTTGCGCGGGAGGGGGAGGCCAGATACGCAGTATTTT. The rearrangement joins TRBV27 to TRBJ2-3; TRBD2 matches at 9 bases. The CDR3 has 17 amino acids. The V segment lost 6 bases and the J segment 4 bases; nucleotides outside the gene matches: 14. Germline CDR1 MNHEY, CDR2 SMNVEV (reference sequence).

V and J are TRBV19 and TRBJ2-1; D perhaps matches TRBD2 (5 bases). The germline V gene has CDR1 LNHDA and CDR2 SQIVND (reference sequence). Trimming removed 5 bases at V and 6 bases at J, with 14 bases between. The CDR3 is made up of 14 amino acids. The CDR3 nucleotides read TGTGCCAGTAGTCCGTCCCGGACTCCCAATGAGCAGTTCTTC. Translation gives CASSPSRTPNEQFF.

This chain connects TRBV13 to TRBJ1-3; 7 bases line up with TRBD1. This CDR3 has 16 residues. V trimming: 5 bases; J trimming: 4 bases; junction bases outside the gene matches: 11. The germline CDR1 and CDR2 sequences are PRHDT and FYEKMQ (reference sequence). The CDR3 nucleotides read TGTGCCAGCAGCGCAGATAGGGGACAGATCGGAAACACCATATATTTT. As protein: CASSADRGQIGNTIYF.

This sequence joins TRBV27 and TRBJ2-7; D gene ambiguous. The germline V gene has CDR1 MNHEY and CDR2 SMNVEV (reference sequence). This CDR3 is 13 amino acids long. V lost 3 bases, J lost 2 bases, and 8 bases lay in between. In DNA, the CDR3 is TGTGCCAGCAGTTTCTCCCCCGCCTACGAGCAGTACTTC. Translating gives CASSFSPAYEQYF.

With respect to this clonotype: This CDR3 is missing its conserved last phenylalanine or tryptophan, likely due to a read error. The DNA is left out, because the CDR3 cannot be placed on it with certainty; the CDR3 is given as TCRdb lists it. CDR3 sequence reads: CASITFETGTSGEYL. This chain joins TRBV2 and TRBJ2-7; the DNA was not used to check the table's D call, TRBD2. Per the germline V gene, CDR1 is SNHLY and CDR2 is FYNNEI. The CDR3 adds up to 15 amino acids, both ends counted.